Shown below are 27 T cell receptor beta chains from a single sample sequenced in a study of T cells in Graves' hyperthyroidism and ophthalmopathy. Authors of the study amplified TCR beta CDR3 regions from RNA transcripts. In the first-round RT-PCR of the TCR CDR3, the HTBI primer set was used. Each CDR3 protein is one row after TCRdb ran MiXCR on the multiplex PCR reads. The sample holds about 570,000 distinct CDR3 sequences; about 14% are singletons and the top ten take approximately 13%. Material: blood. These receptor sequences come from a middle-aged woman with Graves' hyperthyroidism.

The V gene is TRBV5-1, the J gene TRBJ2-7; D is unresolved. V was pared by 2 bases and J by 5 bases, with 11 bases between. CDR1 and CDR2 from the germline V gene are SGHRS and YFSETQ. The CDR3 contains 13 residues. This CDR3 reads CASSFGSFNEQYF. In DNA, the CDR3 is TGCGCCAGCAGCTTCGGTTCGTTCAACGAGCAGTACTTC. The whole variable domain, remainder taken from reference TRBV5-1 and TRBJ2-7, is KAGVTQTPRYLIKTRGQQVTLSCSPISGHRSVSWYQQTPGQGLQFLFEYFSETQRNKGNFPGRFSGRQFSNSRSEMNVSTLELGDSALYLCASSFGSFNEQYFGPGTRLTVT.

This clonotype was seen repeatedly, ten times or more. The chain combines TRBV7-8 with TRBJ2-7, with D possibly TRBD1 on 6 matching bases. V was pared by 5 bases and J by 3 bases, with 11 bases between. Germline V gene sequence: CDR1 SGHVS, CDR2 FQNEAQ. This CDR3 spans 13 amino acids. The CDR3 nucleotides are TGTGCCAGCAGCCTAAGGACAGACTACGAGCAGTACTTC. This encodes CASSLRTDYEQYF. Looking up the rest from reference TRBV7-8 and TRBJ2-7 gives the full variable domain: GAGVSQSPRYKVAKRGQDVALRCDPISGHVSLFWYQQALGQGPEFLTYFQNEAQLDKSGLPSDRFFAERPEGSVSTLKIQRTQQEDSAVYLCASSLRTDYEQYFGPGTRLTVT.

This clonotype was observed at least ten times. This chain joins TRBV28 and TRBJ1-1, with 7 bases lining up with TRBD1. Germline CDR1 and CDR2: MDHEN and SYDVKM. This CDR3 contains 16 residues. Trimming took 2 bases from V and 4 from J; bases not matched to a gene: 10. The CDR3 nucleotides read TGTGCCAGCAGTTTACTTGACAGGGCGGTGGGCACTGAAGCTTTCTTT. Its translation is CASSLLDRAVGTEAFF.

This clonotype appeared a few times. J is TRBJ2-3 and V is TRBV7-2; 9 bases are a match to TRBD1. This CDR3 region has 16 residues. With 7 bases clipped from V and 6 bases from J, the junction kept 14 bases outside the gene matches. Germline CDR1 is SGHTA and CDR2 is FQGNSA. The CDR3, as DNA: TGTGCCAGCACCTTGGGACAGGGAGGAAGTGGGGATACGCAGTATTTT. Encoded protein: CASTLGQGGSGDTQYF.

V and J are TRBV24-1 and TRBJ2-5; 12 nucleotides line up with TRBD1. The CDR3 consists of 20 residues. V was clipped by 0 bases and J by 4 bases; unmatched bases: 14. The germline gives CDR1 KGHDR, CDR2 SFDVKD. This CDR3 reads CATSDLQLGTGGAGRETQYF. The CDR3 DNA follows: TGTGCCACCAGTGATTTGCAATTGGGGACAGGGGGCGCGGGTCGAGAGACCCAGTACTTC.

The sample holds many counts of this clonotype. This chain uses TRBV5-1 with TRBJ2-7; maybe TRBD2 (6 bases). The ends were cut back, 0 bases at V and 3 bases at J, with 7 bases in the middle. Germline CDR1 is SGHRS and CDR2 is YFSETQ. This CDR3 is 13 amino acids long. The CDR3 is CASSLARDYEQYF. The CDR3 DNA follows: TGCGCCAGCAGCTTGGCGCGGGACTACGAGCAGTACTTC.

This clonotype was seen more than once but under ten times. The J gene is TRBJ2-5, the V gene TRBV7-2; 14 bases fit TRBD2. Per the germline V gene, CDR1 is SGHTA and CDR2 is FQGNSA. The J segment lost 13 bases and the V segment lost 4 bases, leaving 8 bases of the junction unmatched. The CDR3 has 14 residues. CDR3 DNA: TGTGCCAGCAGCTCACCGGGACTAGCGGGAGCCGCGTACTTC. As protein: CASSSPGLAGAAYF.

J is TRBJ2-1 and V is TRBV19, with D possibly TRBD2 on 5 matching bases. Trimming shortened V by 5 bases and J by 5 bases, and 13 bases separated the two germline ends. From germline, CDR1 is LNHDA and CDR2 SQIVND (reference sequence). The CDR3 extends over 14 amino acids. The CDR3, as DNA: TGTGCCAGTAGTTTACTAGTAGCGAACAATGAGCAGTTCTTC. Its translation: CASSLLVANNEQFF.

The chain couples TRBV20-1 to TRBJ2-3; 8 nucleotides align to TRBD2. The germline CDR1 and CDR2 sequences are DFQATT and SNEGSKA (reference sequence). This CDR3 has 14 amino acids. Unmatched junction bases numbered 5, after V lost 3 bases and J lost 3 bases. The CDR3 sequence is CSASRSGETDTQYF. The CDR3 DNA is TGCAGTGCTAGTCGTAGCGGGGAGACAGATACGCAGTATTTT.

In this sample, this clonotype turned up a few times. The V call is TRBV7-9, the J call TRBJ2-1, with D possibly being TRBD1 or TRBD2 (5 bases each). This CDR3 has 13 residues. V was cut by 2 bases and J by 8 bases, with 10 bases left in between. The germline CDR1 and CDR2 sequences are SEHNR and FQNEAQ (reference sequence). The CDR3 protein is CASSLPGTDEQFF. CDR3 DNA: TGTGCCAGCAGCTTACCTGGGACCGATGAGCAGTTCTTC.

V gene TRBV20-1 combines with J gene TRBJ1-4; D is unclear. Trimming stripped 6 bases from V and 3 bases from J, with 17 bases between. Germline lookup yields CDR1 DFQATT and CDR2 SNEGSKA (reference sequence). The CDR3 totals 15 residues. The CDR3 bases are TGCAGTGCCCGGTATCCGACGGGATCTAATGAAAAACTGTTTTTT. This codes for CSARYPTGSNEKLFF.

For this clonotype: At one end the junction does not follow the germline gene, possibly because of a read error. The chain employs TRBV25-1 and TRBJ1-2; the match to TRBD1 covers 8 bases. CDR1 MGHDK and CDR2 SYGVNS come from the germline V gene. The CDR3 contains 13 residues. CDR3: CASRLTGDYGHTF. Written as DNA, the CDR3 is TGTGCCAGCAGATTGACAGGGGACTATGGCCACACCTTC.

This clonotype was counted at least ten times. The CDR3 is CASSPNTEGTQYF. CDR3 nucleotide sequence: TGTGCCAGCAGTCCTAACACGGAAGGGACCCAGTACTTC. This chain joins TRBV27 and TRBJ2-5, with D uncertain. The V gene lost 5 bases and the J gene lost 7 bases, with 14 bases spanning the gap. The CDR3 extends over 13 amino acids. The germline CDR1 and CDR2 sequences are MNHEY and SMNVEV (reference sequence).

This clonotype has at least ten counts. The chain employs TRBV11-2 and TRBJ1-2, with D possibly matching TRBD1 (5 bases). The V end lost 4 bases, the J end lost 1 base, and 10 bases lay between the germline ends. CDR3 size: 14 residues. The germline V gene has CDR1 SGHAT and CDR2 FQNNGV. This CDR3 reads CASSSWDGNYGYTF. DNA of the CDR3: TGTGCCAGCAGCTCGTGGGACGGTAACTATGGCTACACCTTC.

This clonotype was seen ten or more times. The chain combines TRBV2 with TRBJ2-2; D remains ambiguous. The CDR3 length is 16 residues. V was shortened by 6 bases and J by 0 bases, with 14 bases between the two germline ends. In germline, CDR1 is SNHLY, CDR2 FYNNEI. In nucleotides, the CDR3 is TGTGCCAGCAGGCAAACGTCCATCGCGAACACCGGGGAGCTGTTTTTT. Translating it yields CASRQTSIANTGELFF.

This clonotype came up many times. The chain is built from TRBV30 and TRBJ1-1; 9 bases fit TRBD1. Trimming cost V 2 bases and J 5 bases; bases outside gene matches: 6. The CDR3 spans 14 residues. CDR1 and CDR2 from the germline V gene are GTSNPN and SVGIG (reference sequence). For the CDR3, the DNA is TGTGCCTGGAGTCACCGGGACAGGGAGACTGAAGCTTTCTTT. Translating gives CAWSHRDRETEAFF. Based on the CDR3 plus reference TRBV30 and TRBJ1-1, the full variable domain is SQTIHQWPATLVQPVGSPLSLECTVEGTSNPNLYWYRQAAGRGLQLLFYSVGIGQISSEVPQNLSASRPQDRQFILSSKKLLLSDSGFYLCAWSHRDRETEAFFGQGTRLTVV.

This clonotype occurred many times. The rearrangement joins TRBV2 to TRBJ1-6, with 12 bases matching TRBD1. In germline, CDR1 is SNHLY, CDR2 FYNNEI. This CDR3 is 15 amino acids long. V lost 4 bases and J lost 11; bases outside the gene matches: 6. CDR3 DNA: TGTGCCAGCAGTGTGGGACAGGGGGCAGTAACACCCCTCCACTTT. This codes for CASSVGQGAVTPLHF.

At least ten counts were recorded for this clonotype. The CDR3 coding sequence is TGCGCCAGCAGTAATGGACTAGACTCCTACAATGAGCAGTTCTTC. Residues: CASSNGLDSYNEQFF. The rearrangement links TRBV5-1 to TRBJ2-1; 7 positions match TRBD2. Per germline, CDR1 SGHRS and CDR2 YFSETQ. This CDR3 is 15 amino acids long. V gave up 5 bases and J gave up 0 bases; unmatched junction bases: 5.

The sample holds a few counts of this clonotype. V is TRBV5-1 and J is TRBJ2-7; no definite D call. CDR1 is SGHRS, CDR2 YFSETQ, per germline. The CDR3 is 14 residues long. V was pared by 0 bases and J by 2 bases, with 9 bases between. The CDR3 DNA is TGCGCCAGCAGCTTGGTTGTGGATACCTACGAGCAGTACTTC. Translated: CASSLVVDTYEQYF.

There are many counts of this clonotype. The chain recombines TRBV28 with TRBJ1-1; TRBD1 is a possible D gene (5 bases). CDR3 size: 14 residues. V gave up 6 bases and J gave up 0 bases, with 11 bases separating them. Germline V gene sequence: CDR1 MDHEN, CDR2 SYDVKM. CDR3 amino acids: CASRRQNMNTEAFF. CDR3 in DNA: TGTGCCAGCAGGCGACAGAATATGAACACTGAAGCTTTCTTT.

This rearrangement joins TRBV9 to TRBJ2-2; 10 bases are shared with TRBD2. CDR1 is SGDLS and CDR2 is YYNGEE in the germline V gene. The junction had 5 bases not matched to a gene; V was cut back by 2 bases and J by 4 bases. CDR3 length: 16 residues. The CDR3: CASSVATSGITGELFF. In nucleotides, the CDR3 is TGTGCCAGCAGCGTCGCTACTAGCGGGATCACCGGGGAGCTGTTTTTT.

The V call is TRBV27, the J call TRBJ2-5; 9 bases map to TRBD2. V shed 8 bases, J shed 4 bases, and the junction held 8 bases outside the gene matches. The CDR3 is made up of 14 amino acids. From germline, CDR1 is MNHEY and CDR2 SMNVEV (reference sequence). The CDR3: CASGSSGKSETQYF. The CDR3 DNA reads TGTGCCAGCGGATCTAGCGGGAAATCAGAGACCCAGTACTTC.

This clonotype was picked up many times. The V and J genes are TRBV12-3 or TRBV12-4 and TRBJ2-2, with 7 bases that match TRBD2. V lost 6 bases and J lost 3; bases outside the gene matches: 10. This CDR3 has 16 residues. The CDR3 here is CASRNTGLGDTGELFF. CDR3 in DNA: TGTGCCAGCAGAAACACTGGACTAGGGGACACCGGGGAGCTGTTTTTT.

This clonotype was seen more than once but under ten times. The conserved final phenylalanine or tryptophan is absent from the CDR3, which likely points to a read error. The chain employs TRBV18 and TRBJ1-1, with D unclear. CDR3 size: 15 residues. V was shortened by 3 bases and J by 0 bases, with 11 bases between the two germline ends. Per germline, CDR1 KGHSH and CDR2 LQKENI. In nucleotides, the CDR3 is TGTGCCAGCTCACCTCTGGGCAGCATGAACACTGAAGCTTTCTCT. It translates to CASSPLGSMNTEAFS.

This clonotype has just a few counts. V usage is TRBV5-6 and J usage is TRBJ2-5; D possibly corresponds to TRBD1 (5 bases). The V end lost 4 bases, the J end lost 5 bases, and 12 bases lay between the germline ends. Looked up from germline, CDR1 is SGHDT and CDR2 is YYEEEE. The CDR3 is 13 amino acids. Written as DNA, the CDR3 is TGTGCCAGCAGCGTCAGGGTTTTGGAGACCCAGTACTTC. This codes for CASSVRVLETQYF.

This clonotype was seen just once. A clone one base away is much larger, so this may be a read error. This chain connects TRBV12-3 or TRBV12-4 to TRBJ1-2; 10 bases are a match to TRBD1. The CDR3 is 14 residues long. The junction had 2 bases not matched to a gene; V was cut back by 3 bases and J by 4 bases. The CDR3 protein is CASSFGTGVYGYTF. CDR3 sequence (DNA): TGTGCCAGCAGTTTTGGGACAGGGGTCTATGGCTACACCTTC.

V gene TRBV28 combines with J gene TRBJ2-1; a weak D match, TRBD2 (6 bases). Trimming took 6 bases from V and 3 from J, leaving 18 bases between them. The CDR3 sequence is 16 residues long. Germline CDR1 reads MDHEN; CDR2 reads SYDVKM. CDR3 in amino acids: CASSAGQGGRYNEQFF. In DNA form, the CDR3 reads TGTGCCAGCAGCGCGGGGCAGGGTGGTCGCTACAATGAGCAGTTCTTC.